These 18 T cell receptor beta chains came from one sample sequenced in a study of shared clonotypes between healthy human individuals. The table came from immunoSEQ multiplex PCR; TCRdb's copy has only in-frame clones and leaves some out. The sample yields about 600,000 clones, just over 75% seen once. Sequenced: PBMCs. These receptor sequences come from a woman between 35 and 50 years old in good health. Some clones in this sample may be carry-over from other donors' samples.

This chain connects TRBV15 to TRBJ1-1, with no clear D. The CDR3 has 14 residues. Germline lookup yields CDR1 LNHNV and CDR2 YYDKDF (reference sequence). The V end lost 1 base, the J end lost 5 bases, and 11 bases lay between the germline ends. The CDR3 loop reads CATSRGGDWTEAFF. The CDR3 DNA follows: TGTGCCACCAGCAGAGGTGGGGATTGGACTGAAGCTTTCTTT. The full variable domain, its missing parts supplied by reference TRBV15 and TRBJ1-1, is DAMVIQNPRYQVTQFGKPVTLSCSQTLNHNVMYWYQQKSSQAPKLLFHYYDKDFNNEADTPDNFQSRRPNTSFCFLDIRSPGLGDTAMYLCATSRGGDWTEAFFGQGTRLTVV.

This chain connects TRBV4-2 to TRBJ2-2; D could derive from TRBD1 or TRBD2 (5 bases each). V lost 5 bases and J lost 3, with 19 bases in between. Germline V lookup: CDR1 LGHNA, CDR2 YNFKEQ. This CDR3 region has 17 residues. CDR3 loop: CASSSSGTEVHTGELFF. CDR3 DNA: TGTGCCAGCAGCTCCTCCGGGACCGAGGTCCACACCGGGGAGCTGTTTTTT.

The chain uses TRBV28 and TRBJ2-1, with 7 bases matching TRBD1. The CDR3 totals 15 residues. V lost 6 bases to trimming and J lost 5 bases; unmatched junction nucleotides: 10. CDR1 MDHEN and CDR2 SYDVKM come from the germline V gene. This CDR3 is CASRDSGQVHNEQFF. CDR3 coding DNA: TGTGCCAGCAGGGACTCCGGACAGGTGCACAATGAGCAGTTCTTC.

J is TRBJ1-1 and V is TRBV7-8, with 9 positions matching TRBD1. Germline V gene sequence: CDR1 SGHVS, CDR2 FQNEAQ. V lost 0 bases and J lost 3; bases outside the gene matches: 8. The CDR3 totals 17 residues. The CDR3 is CASSLAQGARWDTEAFF. Here the CDR3 DNA reads TGTGCCAGCAGCTTAGCACAGGGGGCGAGGTGGGACACTGAAGCTTTCTTT.

V usage is TRBV28 and J usage is TRBJ2-1, with 14 bases aligning to TRBD2. The J segment lost 8 bases and the V segment lost 5 bases, leaving 8 bases of the junction unmatched. This CDR3 is 16 amino acids long. Germline V gene sequence: CDR1 MDHEN, CDR2 SYDVKM. CDR3 nucleotide sequence: TGTGCCAGCAGTAGGGGACTAGCGGGAGCGATGGATGAGCAGTTCTTC. This sequence encodes CASSRGLAGAMDEQFF.

DNA for the CDR3: TGTGCCAGCAGTCCGCGGGCGAGATCTAGCACAGATACGCAGTATTTT. Its translation is CASSPRARSSTDTQYF. The chain employs TRBV27 and TRBJ2-3; D possibly corresponds to TRBD2 (5 bases). The CDR3 contains 16 residues. Trimming took 5 bases from V and 0 from J, leaving 15 bases between them. The germline gives CDR1 MNHEY, CDR2 SMNVEV (reference sequence).

This clone was counted between two and nine times. The rearrangement joins TRBV10-3 to TRBJ1-1; the D is unclear. CDR3 length: 14 amino acids. Trimming took 4 bases from V and 0 from J, leaving 9 bases between them. Germline V lookup: CDR1 ENHRY, CDR2 SYGVKD. The CDR3 loop is CAISGGTMNTEAFF. CDR3 sequence (DNA): TGTGCCATCAGTGGGGGTACCATGAACACTGAAGCTTTCTTT.

There are a few counts of this clone. The chain recombines TRBV4-1 with TRBJ2-7; possibly TRBD2 for D (6 bases). The ends were cut back, 0 bases at V and 6 bases at J, with 9 bases in the middle. The CDR3 is 13 residues long. CDR1 and CDR2 from the germline V gene are MGHRA and YSYEKL. The CDR3 loop reads CASSQDGGREQYF. The CDR3 DNA sequence: TGCGCCAGCAGCCAAGACGGAGGGCGCGAGCAGTACTTC.

The V call is TRBV2, the J call TRBJ2-3, with D perhaps matching TRBD1 (6 bases). Trimming took off 6 bases at V and 1 base at J, with 17 bases between the two ends. Germline lookup yields CDR1 SNHLY and CDR2 FYNNEI. The CDR3 is 16 amino acids. DNA of the CDR3: TGTGCCAGCAGAACCGGGACAAGGAGCGGCACAGATACGCAGTATTTT. Translated: CASRTGTRSGTDTQYF.

The chain uses TRBV18 and TRBJ2-5; D not certain. The CDR3 covers 14 residues. V was clipped by 3 bases and J by 0 bases, with 8 bases between them. CDR1 and CDR2 from the germline V gene are KGHSH and LQKENI. The CDR3 DNA follows: TGTGCCAGCTCACCTGACCTGGACCAAGAGACCCAGTACTTC. Its translation is CASSPDLDQETQYF.

The gene calls are TRBV28 and TRBJ2-7; the D gene could be TRBD1 or TRBD2 (5 bases each). CDR3 length: 15 residues. Trimming shortened V by 7 bases and J by 4 bases, and 20 bases separated the two germline ends. Germline V gene data show CDR1 as MDHEN and CDR2 as SYDVKM. This CDR3 is CASTSVGTLRYEQYF. In DNA, the CDR3 is TGTGCCAGCACCTCTGTGGGGACGCTTAGATACGAGCAGTACTTC. The complete variable domain, with remaining parts taken from reference TRBV28 and TRBJ2-7, reads DVKVTQSSRYLVKRTGEKVFLECVQDMDHENMFWYRQDPGLGLRLIYFSYDVKMKEKGDIPEGYSVSREKKERFSLILESASTNQTSMYLCASTSVGTLRYEQYFGPGTRLTVT.

Remarks on this clone: The junction departs from the called germline gene at one end, perhaps through a read error. The rearrangement joins TRBV18 to TRBJ2-1, with D possibly TRBD2 on 6 matching bases. CDR3 size: 15 residues. Germline CDR1 is KGHSH and CDR2 is LQKENI. The CDR3 DNA reads TGTGCCAGCTCACCGATCCGGGACTCCAACAATGAGCAGTTCTTC. Amino acids: CASSPIRDSNNEQFF.

The V gene is TRBV5-1, the J gene TRBJ2-3; D may be TRBD2 (6 bases). Trimming removed 0 bases from V and 3 bases from J, with 14 bases in between. This CDR3 region has 16 residues. Germline V CDR1 and CDR2: SGHRS, YFSETQ. Here the CDR3 reads CASSLGLTRGTDTQYF. In nucleotides, the CDR3 is TGCGCCAGCAGCTTGGGGCTCACTCGGGGGACAGATACGCAGTATTTT.

A note on this clone: The identical CDR3 is also encoded by other nucleotide sequences in the sample. The chain links TRBV18 to TRBJ2-2; tentatively, D is TRBD1 (6 bases). From germline, CDR1 is KGHSH and CDR2 LQKENI. CDR3 length equals 15 residues. Deletions cut 3 bases from V and 0 bases from J, with 8 bases between. The CDR3 is CASSPGQTNTGELFF. CDR3 in DNA: TGTGCCAGCTCACCGGGACAAACGAACACCGGGGAGCTGTTTTTT.

This chain joins TRBV27 and TRBJ1-2, with 8 bases matching TRBD1. Losses at the gene ends were 4 bases for V and 10 bases for J; bases not matched to a gene: 8. The CDR3 has 13 residues. Germline CDR1 is MNHEY and CDR2 is SMNVEV (reference sequence). CDR3 in DNA: TGTGCCAGCAGTTCCCCGGACAGGGAAATCTACACCTTC. The encoded protein is CASSSPDREIYTF.

The chain uses TRBV7-9 and TRBJ1-6, with D maybe TRBD1 (5 bases). The CDR3 contains 13 residues. CDR1 and CDR2 from the germline V gene are SEHNR and FQNEAQ (reference sequence). V dropped 3 bases and J dropped 9 bases, with 9 bases sitting between them. The CDR3 region has the DNA TGTGCCAGCAGCTTGGTTGGGGCTTCACCCCTCCACTTT. Protein product: CASSLVGASPLHF.

V gene TRBV30 combines with J gene TRBJ2-5; D remains ambiguous. From germline, CDR1 is GTSNPN and CDR2 SVGIG (reference sequence). Trimming left V 5 bases short and J 0 bases short, with 13 bases between. CDR3 length: 14 amino acids. DNA for the CDR3: TGTGCCTGGGGTACTTCCAGCTACCAAGAGACCCAGTACTTC. Amino acid sequence: CAWGTSSYQETQYF.

The CDR3 protein is CASSQVSQREGETQYF. CDR3 bases: TGCGCCAGCAGCCAAGTCTCCCAGCGGGAGGGTGAGACCCAGTACTTC. The chain couples TRBV4-1 to TRBJ2-5; 10 nucleotides line up with TRBD2. From germline, CDR1 is MGHRA and CDR2 YSYEKL. The CDR3 has 16 residues. V lost 1 base and J lost 5; bases outside the gene matches: 7.